A single sample is the source of the 8 T cell receptor beta chains below, sequenced in a study of radiotherapy plus CTLA-4 blockade in lung cancer. Method: immunoSEQ multiplex PCR; TCRdb's copy keeps in-frame clones and lacks some. Of about 77,000 clones in the sample, less than 85% were seen once. The sample consisted of peripheral blood, taken from a patient treated with radiotherapy plus ipilimumab. These receptors were obtained from a human donor with non-small cell lung cancer whose response to radiotherapy plus ipilimumab could not be evaluated.

This clone was recorded only once. The chain is built from TRBV21-1 and TRBJ1-5; the table's D gene call, TRBD1, was not cross checked with the DNA. TRBV21-1 is a recognized pseudogene. The CDR3 length is 14 residues. Written as DNA, the CDR3 is TGTGCCAGCACCGGGACAGGGGTCGTTCAGCCCCAGCATTTT. This translates into CASTGTGVVQPQHF.

The CDR3 DNA is TGTGCCAGCAGCCCTGAGCGGGGATCGGCCTACGAGCAGTACTTC. It yields the protein CASSPERGSAYEQYF. The chain joins TRBV7-2 to TRBJ2-7, with 7 bases that match TRBD2. The V segment lost 5 bases and the J segment 2 bases; nucleotides outside the gene matches: 9. Germline lookup yields CDR1 SGHTA and CDR2 FQGNSA. The CDR3 contains 15 residues.

The rearrangement uses TRBV5-1 and TRBJ2-1, with 11 bases that match TRBD2. Trimming at V came to 6 bases and at J to 5 bases, leaving 7 bases not matched to a gene. CDR3 size: 15 residues. CDR1 SGHRS and CDR2 YFSETQ come from the germline V gene. CDR3 sequence: CASMLLAGGNNEQFF. The DNA of the CDR3 is TGCGCCAGCATGCTTCTAGCGGGGGGAAACAATGAGCAGTTCTTC.

This clone appeared a few times. The V call is TRBV10-1, the J call TRBJ1-1; possibly TRBD1 for D (5 bases). Germline assignment: CDR1 WNHNN and CDR2 SYGVQD (reference sequence). V dropped 4 bases and J dropped 1 base, with 13 bases sitting between them. The CDR3 is made up of 15 amino acids. This chain's CDR3 is CASSASRQGNTEAFF. The DNA of the CDR3 is TGCGCCAGCAGTGCGTCCAGGCAGGGGAACACTGAAGCTTTCTTT.

The chain links TRBV7-6 to TRBJ2-1; D is possibly TRBD1 (8 bases). V was shortened by 6 bases and J by 13 bases, with 16 bases between the two germline ends. The germline CDR1 and CDR2 sequences are SGHVS and FNYEAQ. This CDR3 spans 12 amino acids. CDR3 loop: CASSSQGGRQFF. The DNA of the CDR3 is TGTGCCAGCAGTTCACAGGGGGGGAGACAGTTCTTC.

V and J are TRBV29-1 and TRBJ2-5; D possibly corresponds to TRBD2 (6 bases). V lost 4 bases and J 2 bases, leaving 17 bases between the germline ends. Germline values: CDR1 SQVTM, CDR2 ANQGSEA. CDR3 length equals 15 residues. The CDR3 loop reads CSVGGWGVGQETQYF. CDR3 nucleotides: TGCAGCGTTGGGGGATGGGGGGTAGGGCAAGAGACCCAGTACTTC.

The count of this clone is one. This rearrangement joins TRBV2 to TRBJ1-6; 8 nucleotides agree with TRBD1. The ends lost 6 bases at V and 10 bases at J; junction bases unmatched: 14. Germline CDR1 reads SNHLY; CDR2 reads FYNNEI. The CDR3 is 16 residues long. The CDR3 nucleotides are TGTGCCAGCAGCGATATCCCACAGGGGGTCGTCTCACCCCTCCACTTT. It codes for CASSDIPQGVVSPLHF.

The rearrangement joins TRBV5-1 to TRBJ1-1; 10 bases are shared with TRBD1. Germline CDR1 and CDR2: SGHRS and YFSETQ. The trim removed 3 bases at V and 0 bases at J, leaving 8 bases unmatched. The CDR3 sequence is 17 residues long. The CDR3 protein is CASSWGQGHGVNTEAFF. In nucleotides, the CDR3 is TGCGCCAGCAGCTGGGGACAGGGGCATGGGGTGAACACTGAAGCTTTCTTT.